This T cell receptor (beta chain) was identified in a study of blood T cell repertoires in COVID-19. Study information: The study drew acute and convalescent COVID-19 samples from the United States, Italy and Spain. Sources were T cells, B-cell-depleted T cells, or PBMCs; the material itself was cDNA or gDNA.

V lost 0 bases and J 7 bases, leaving 9 bases between the germline ends. The germline CDR1 and CDR2 sequences are MNHEY and SMNVEV (reference sequence). The CDR3 sequence is 13 residues long. Per the original methods: Counts of nucleated cells, estimated from reference gene primer amplification, were obtained. Profiling relied on immunoSEQ multiplex PCR, and the TCRdb table lists in-frame clones only, not all of them. The V and J calls and clone size come from that table; D and trimming were worked out from the DNA. The data show 250,000 to 350,000 clones, around 86% seen once. Sequencing was done on a sample of peripheral blood. This sequence was found in a woman between 25 and 40 years old with active or convalescent COVID-19. The chain carries TRBV27 and TRBJ1-2, with D possibly TRBD1 on 5 matching bases. Written as DNA, the CDR3 is TGTGCCAGCAGTTTATCGATAGGGGCTGGCTACACCTTC. Amino acids: CASSLSIGAGYTF.